This T cell receptor (beta chain) was documented in a study of T cells in Graves' hyperthyroidism and ophthalmopathy. This clonotype was counted only a few times. RNA transcripts yielded amplified TCR beta CDR3 regions. The TCR CDR3 first-round RT-PCR relied on the HTBI primer set. TCRdb redid the calling of the multiplex PCR reads with MiXCR, one entry per CDR3 protein. The table has 700,000 or so distinct CDR3 sequences, 16% seen once. Diagnoses used clinical symptoms, serum thyroxine and TRAb, thyroid ultrasound and orbital computed tomography. The clonotype originates from a man aged 18 to 30 with Graves' hyperthyroidism. The sample consisted of blood.

The DNA for the CDR3 is TGTGCCAGCAGTCGGACAGGCCGGGGCAATGAAAAACTGTTTTTT. It specifies CASSRTGRGNEKLFF. This chain links TRBV28 with TRBJ1-4; 7 bases are a match to TRBD1. With V trimmed by 5 bases and J by 5 bases, 8 bases remained unmatched. Germline V gene lookup returns CDR1 MDHEN and CDR2 SYDVKM. The CDR3 sequence is 15 residues long.